Listed below are T cell receptor beta chains from one sample, sequenced in a study of metastatic and nonmetastatic thyroid tumors. TCRdb reanalyzed the PCR reads with MiXCR. The data show roughly 58,000 clones, with approximately 4.1% seen just once and 20% to 25% held by the top ten. Sequenced material: blood. These receptors were collected from a female donor with papillary thyroid cancer or a benign thyroid nodule (not recorded which). Some clones in this sample may be carry-over from other donors' samples. Each CDR3 is given without its conserved first and last residue.

TRBV19 | ASRGRSSGANVLT
TRBV24-1 | ATVSDRRRQPQH
TRBV3-1 | ASSQVRERKTEAF
TRBV6-1 | ASSEGRWTMNNEQF
TRBV2 | ASSGGAGTGEQY
TRBV18 | ASSPQRGEGNTIY
TRBV5-1 | ASSPGSLRGETQY
TRBV24-1 | VTAQQGDGYT
TRBV5-1 | ASSSRGRGYEQY
TRBV5-1 | ASSLQVSNTGELF
TRBV6-5 | ASSYAGVITDTQY
TRBV19 | ASRPPAGRYGYT
TRBV5-1 | ASSTRGGGANEKLF
TRBV18 | ASSSEGDTQY
TRBV6-5 | ASSHYPGLAKGYNEQF
TRBV24-1 | ATSDHKREVNTGELF
TRBV7-2 | AGSSQTGGQETQY
TRBV6-1 | ASSSDSNYGYT
TRBV28 | ASIIPGQGSYDQY
TRBV28 | ASWGGAGQPQH
TRBV12-3/TRBV12-4 | ASSLAGTGTTDTQY
TRBV18 | ASSPDVLDTQY
TRBV6-2/TRBV6-3 | ASSYEAASYEQY
TRBV7-8 | ASTPGTGGDQPQH
TRBV2 | ASSFSMTSGEQETQY
TRBV24-1 | ATSDQGEGRNEQF
TRBV10-2 | ASKLDGNTGELF
TRBV24-1 | ATSVTGAETQY
TRBV7-8 | ASSLARQGYGYT
TRBV27 | ALSLRDGSYEQY
TRBV5-4 | ASILPGGARYGYT
TRBV6-1 | ASNDGEQGQY
TRBV7-2 | ASSSRIGEAF
TRBV20-1 | SATETFGYEQY
TRBV28 | ASTLSYQPQH
TRBV6-1 | ASSEGQGGNEQF
TRBV2 | ASRRRRLAGQETQY
TRBV29-1 | SVKRLAGAQNSYNEQF
TRBV9 | ASSVTGAQTYEQY
TRBV30 | AWSGRDRERSYNSPLH
TRBV28 | ASSTLGGSGKRYTQY
TRBV6-1 | ASSHSRIGGDTDTQY
TRBV27 | ASSLSRSISSYEQY
TRBV6-1 | ASRQGEEKLF
TRBV4-2 | ASSQPDRGAGNTIY
TRBV10-3 | AISRTGDNQPQH
TRBV6-4 | ASSDGRGGKDTQY
TRBV20-1 | SATGAGGSPYEQY
TRBV2 | ASRKGAGGKLF
TRBV7-9 | AHESSGANVLA
TRBV5-1 | ASSTGTSGSWNEQF
TRBV6-1 | ASSGQGRRNTEAF
TRBV19 | ASSIIPSWWDSSSSYNEQF
TRBV3-1 | ASSLTAVFQETQY
TRBV30 | AWNSGLGGQGYEQY
TRBV6-1 | ASSRLSSYNEQF
TRBV5-1 | ASSLSGAGLYGYT
TRBV2 | ASSESPLVQY
TRBV5-1 | AGSSGQTNTGELF